These 32 T cell receptor beta chains were sequenced from one sample in a study of vaccination effects on CD4 cells after COVID-19. Antigens of these TCRs are unknown. Libraries were prepared by immunoSEQ multiplex PCR; TCRdb keeps only in-frame clonotypes and omits some of them. The sample lists tens of thousands of clones; almost 75% were seen once. Viral peptide pool expansion of antigen-specific CD4+ T cells preceded sequencing in the ViraFEST assay. Culture lasted about ten days before CD4+ T cell isolation. Two doses of BNT162b2 or mRNA-1273 vaccine were administered to participants. Sequences were derived from CD4+ T cells from PBMCs cultured with HCoV-229E spike peptides, sampled after COVID-19 vaccination. These receptors came from a human donor who received a COVID-19 vaccine.

This sequence joins TRBV6-4 and TRBJ1-5; the D is unclear. The CDR3 covers 15 residues. Trimming stripped 6 bases from V and 1 base from J, with 13 bases between. The germline V gene has CDR1 MRHNA and CDR2 SNTAGT. The DNA for the CDR3 is TGTGCCAGCAGCGCGGCGGGTTTGAGCAATCAGCCCCAGCATTTT. Translated: CASSAAGLSNQPQHF.

The chain couples TRBV6-1 to TRBJ2-2, with TRBD2 matching over 11 bases. Germline values: CDR1 MNHNS, CDR2 SASEGT. Trimming cost V 3 bases and J 3 bases; bases outside gene matches: 3. The CDR3 contains 16 residues. CDR3 DNA: TGTGCCAGCAGTGAGGGACTAGCGGCCTACACCGGGGAGCTGTTTTTT. Encoded protein: CASSEGLAAYTGELFF.

This clone was counted a few times. The chain uses TRBV3-1 (or the pseudogene TRBV3-2) and TRBJ2-5; D tentatively reads TRBD1 or TRBD2 (6 bases each). CDR1 and CDR2 (germline): LGHDT, YNNKEL (reference sequence). V lost 4 bases to trimming and J lost 2 bases, with 17 bases between them. The CDR3 totals 16 residues. The CDR3 loop is CASSPGGGTLQETQYF. CDR3 sequence (DNA): TGTGCCAGCAGCCCCGGTGGCGGGACACTTCAAGAGACCCAGTACTTC.

The rearrangement joins TRBV11-2 to TRBJ2-2; the D gene could be TRBD1 or TRBD2 (7 bases each). The CDR3 contains 15 residues. Trimming shortened V by 5 bases and J by 7 bases, and 17 bases separated the two germline ends. Germline CDR1 SGHAT, CDR2 FQNNGV. CDR3 coding DNA: TGTGCCAGCAGCCCCCGGGGGGCAGGGGGCGGGGAGCTGTTTTTT. Its protein product is CASSPRGAGGGELFF. Based on the CDR3 plus reference TRBV11-2 and TRBJ2-2, the full variable domain is EAGVAQSPRYKIIEKRQSVAFWCNPISGHATLYWYQQILGQGPKLLIQFQNNGVVDDSQLPKDRFSAERLKGVDSTLKIQPAKLEDSAVYLCASSPRGAGGGELFFGEGSRLTVL.

The rearrangement joins TRBV5-4 to TRBJ2-5; D possibly corresponds to TRBD2 (5 bases). The V end lost 0 bases, the J end lost 5 bases, and 8 bases lay between the germline ends. This CDR3 comprises 13 residues. Looked up from germline, CDR1 is SGHNT and CDR2 is YYREEE (reference sequence). DNA of the CDR3: TGTGCCAGCAGCTTGGCGGGGTGGGAGACCCAGTACTTC. Translation: CASSLAGWETQYF. Full variable domain (rest looked up from reference TRBV5-4 and TRBJ2-5): ETGVTQSPTHLIKTRGQQVTLRCSSQSGHNTVSWYQQALGQGPQFIFQYYREEENGRGNFPPRFSGLQFPNYSSELNVNALELDDSALYLCASSLAGWETQYFGPGTRLLVL.

The V and J genes are TRBV13 and TRBJ2-7; D is undetermined. CDR1 and CDR2 (germline): PRHDT, FYEKMQ (reference sequence). V lost 3 bases, J lost 2 bases, and 20 bases lay in between. This CDR3 region has 17 residues. The CDR3 nucleotides read TGTGCCAGCAGCTTGGGGTGGTGGGTGGAGAGGACCTACGAGCAGTACTTC. It yields the protein CASSLGWWVERTYEQYF.

This clone was seen more than once but under ten times. The chain carries TRBV7-6 and TRBJ1-3; 8 bases are a match to TRBD1. The CDR3 covers 17 residues. With V trimmed by 5 bases and J by 0 bases, 9 bases remained unmatched. The germline V gene encodes CDR1 SGHVS and CDR2 FNYEAQ. CDR3 in amino acids: CASSPRQGLSSGNTIYF. CDR3 DNA sequence: TGTGCCAGCAGCCCGAGACAGGGGTTGAGCTCTGGAAACACCATATATTTT.

This chain connects TRBV7-6 to TRBJ2-3; D gene uncertain. The CDR3 covers 12 residues. The ends were cut back, 5 bases at V and 4 bases at J, with 7 bases in the middle. Germline assignment: CDR1 SGHVS and CDR2 FNYEAQ. The CDR3 coding sequence is TGTGCCAGCAGCCCCTCGGCAGATACGCAGTATTTT. Protein product: CASSPSADTQYF.

This sequence joins TRBV3-1 (or the pseudogene TRBV3-2) and TRBJ2-7; no clear D. Germline assignment: CDR1 LGHDT and CDR2 YNNKEL (reference sequence). The V gene lost 7 bases and the J gene lost 0 bases, with 10 bases spanning the gap. The CDR3 has 13 residues. The CDR3 nucleotides read TGTGCCAGCATCCGGGCCGGCTCCTACGAGCAGTACTTC. This sequence encodes CASIRAGSYEQYF.

The rearrangement joins TRBV29-1 to TRBJ2-5; TRBD1 agrees at 8 bases. The CDR3 spans 12 residues. The V gene's germline CDR1 is SQVTM and CDR2 ANQGSEA. With 5 bases clipped from V and 2 bases from J, the junction kept 1 base outside the gene matches. CDR3 in DNA: TGCAGCGTTAACAGGGGGCAAGAGACCCAGTACTTC. Translated, it gives CSVNRGQETQYF.

This clone came up once. V usage is TRBV28 and J usage is TRBJ2-1; perhaps TRBD1 as D (5 bases). V shed 8 bases and J shed 5 bases, with 10 bases lying between them. The CDR3 loop spans 12 amino acids. Per the germline V gene, CDR1 is MDHEN and CDR2 is SYDVKM. CDR3 in amino acids: CASEDRNNEQFF. The CDR3 DNA reads as TGTGCCAGCGAAGACAGAAACAATGAGCAGTTCTTC.

This clone was seen more than once but under ten times. V gene TRBV4-1 combines with J gene TRBJ1-3; D is uncertain. Trimming shortened V by 2 bases and J by 2 bases, and 4 bases separated the two germline ends. The CDR3 sequence is 13 residues long. Germline V CDR1 and CDR2: MGHRA, YSYEKL. CDR3 sequence: CASSQLAGNTIYF. The CDR3 bases are TGCGCCAGCAGCCAACTTGCTGGAAACACCATATATTTT.

The chain couples TRBV19 to TRBJ2-4, with D hard to call. Trimming pared 7 bases from V and 1 base from J, leaving 11 bases between. The CDR3 has 14 amino acids. The germline gives CDR1 LNHDA, CDR2 SQIVND (reference sequence). The CDR3 spells CASMRESAKNIQYF. The CDR3 DNA reads TGTGCCAGTATGAGAGAGTCGGCCAAAAACATTCAGTACTTC.

V usage is TRBV7-2 and J usage is TRBJ2-5; 10 bases match TRBD2. This CDR3 is built from 16 residues. Trimming took 3 bases from V and 5 from J; bases not matched to a gene: 9. Germline V gives CDR1 SGHTA, CDR2 FQGNSA. The CDR3 is CASSLTASGSWETQYF. The CDR3 DNA reads as TGTGCCAGCAGCTTGACGGCTAGCGGGAGTTGGGAGACCCAGTACTTC.

The rearrangement uses TRBV5-6 and TRBJ2-5; D call uncertain. Germline assignment: CDR1 SGHDT and CDR2 YYEEEE. The CDR3 loop spans 14 amino acids. Trimming shortened V by 0 bases and J by 2 bases, and 8 bases separated the two germline ends. As DNA, the CDR3 is TGTGCCAGCAGCTTGGGTGGCGGTCAAGAGACCCAGTACTTC. Its translation: CASSLGGGQETQYF.

This chain uses TRBV7-7 with TRBJ2-1; D is possibly TRBD1 or TRBD2 (5 bases each). V lost 5 bases and J 8 bases, leaving 16 bases between the germline ends. The CDR3 sequence is 14 residues long. Germline CDR1 reads SSHAT; CDR2 reads FNYEAQ (reference sequence). CDR3 residues: CASSPPGGGHEQFF. The CDR3 DNA is TGTGCCAGCAGCCCCCCTGGGGGTGGCCATGAGCAGTTCTTC.

In its sample, this clone was seen a few times. The chain couples TRBV2 to TRBJ1-1; 7 nucleotides align to TRBD1. V gave up 6 bases and J gave up 4 bases; unmatched junction bases: 5. The CDR3 consists of 13 residues. CDR1 is SNHLY, CDR2 FYNNEI, per germline. CDR3 sequence (DNA): TGTGCCAGCAGCGACAGGGCCGCCACTGAAGCTTTCTTT. Amino acids: CASSDRAATEAFF.

The chain carries TRBV6-5 and TRBJ1-5; 7 positions match TRBD1. Germline CDR1 MNHEY, CDR2 SVGAGI. The V gene end was trimmed by 7 bases and the J gene end by 3 bases; junction bases not matched to a gene: 3. This CDR3 spans 13 amino acids. The CDR3 sequence: CASTGGSNQPQHF. The DNA for the CDR3 is TGTGCCAGCACAGGGGGATCCAATCAGCCCCAGCATTTT.

The gene calls are TRBV5-1 and TRBJ2-3, with 7 bases matching TRBD1. Germline CDR1 SGHRS, CDR2 YFSETQ. V shed 4 bases, J shed 4 bases, and the junction held 12 bases outside the gene matches. This CDR3 has 16 amino acids. For the CDR3, the DNA is TGCGCCAGCAGCACGCTAACCACAGGGGCGGCAGATACGCAGTATTTT. Protein sequence: CASSTLTTGAADTQYF.

The chain uses TRBV19 and TRBJ2-5; 13 bases match TRBD2. This CDR3 is 20 amino acids long. Germline lookup yields CDR1 LNHDA and CDR2 SQIVND (reference sequence). Trimming cost V 6 bases and J 3 bases; bases outside gene matches: 19. The CDR3 DNA is TGTGCCAGTAGCCCATCCACTAGCGGGGGGGCCAGGGTCACAAAAGAGACCCAGTACTTC. Amino acids: CASSPSTSGGARVTKETQYF.

This chain joins TRBV11-2 and TRBJ2-3; D call uncertain. From germline, CDR1 is SGHAT and CDR2 FQNNGV. This CDR3 contains 12 residues. Trimming cost V 5 bases and J 0 bases, with 3 bases left between them. The CDR3 protein is CASSPSTDTQYF. The CDR3, as DNA: TGTGCCAGCAGCCCAAGCACAGATACGCAGTATTTT.

The chain combines TRBV2 with TRBJ2-5; 7 nucleotides align to TRBD1. Germline values: CDR1 SNHLY, CDR2 FYNNEI. V lost 6 bases and J lost 2; bases outside the gene matches: 3. The length of the CDR3 is 13 residues. The CDR3 coding sequence is TGTGCCAGCAGGAGGGACAGTCAAGAGACCCAGTACTTC. The encoded protein is CASRRDSQETQYF.

The CDR3 sequence is CASNPRTSGRAIVNNEQFF. In DNA form, the CDR3 reads TGTGCCAGCAATCCCAGGACTAGCGGGAGGGCCATCGTTAACAATGAGCAGTTCTTC. This rearrangement joins TRBV19 to TRBJ2-1, with 15 bases aligning to TRBD2. Losses at the gene ends were 9 bases for V and 5 bases for J; bases not matched to a gene: 17. The CDR3 loop spans 19 amino acids. Germline V gene data show CDR1 as LNHDA and CDR2 as SQIVND (reference sequence).

This sequence joins TRBV6-5 and TRBJ2-5; D possibly uses TRBD1 or TRBD2 (5 bases each). This CDR3 has 13 residues. The V and J ends lost 6 bases and 5 bases respectively, with 13 bases between them. The germline V gene has CDR1 MNHEY and CDR2 SVGAGI. The CDR3 reads CASRWDRGETQYF. As DNA, the CDR3 is TGTGCCAGCAGGTGGGACCGCGGCGAGACCCAGTACTTC.

This clone was seen only a few times. The rearrangement joins TRBV6-1 to TRBJ1-6; the match to TRBD1 covers 7 bases. CDR1 and CDR2 (germline): MNHNS, SASEGT. J gave up 7 bases and V 0 bases, and 3 bases lay outside the gene matches. The CDR3 runs to 15 residues. CDR3 sequence (DNA): TGTGCCAGCAGTGAAGCTCAGGACAGGAATTCACCCCTCCACTTT. Its protein is CASSEAQDRNSPLHF.

The rearrangement joins TRBV2 to TRBJ1-1, with TRBD1 as a possible D gene (5 bases). Germline loops: CDR1 SNHLY, CDR2 FYNNEI. Deletions cut 5 bases from V and 1 base from J, with 11 bases between. The CDR3 is 14 residues long. The CDR3 DNA reads TGTGCCAGCAGTAACGGGGACGCGAACACTGAAGCTTTCTTT. It specifies CASSNGDANTEAFF. Full variable domain (outside the CDR3, taken from reference TRBV2 and TRBJ1-1): EPEVTQTPSHQVTQMGQEVILRCVPISNHLYFYWYRQILGQKVEFLVSFYNNEISEKSEIFDDQFSVERPDGSNFTLKIRSTKLEDSAMYFCASSNGDANTEAFFGQGTRLTVV.

J is TRBJ2-7 and V is TRBV5-1; D is undetermined. This CDR3 is 13 amino acids long. Germline loops: CDR1 SGHRS, CDR2 YFSETQ. V was pared by 3 bases and J by 0 bases, with 7 bases between. The CDR3 region is CASSSGSSYEQYF. The CDR3 DNA follows: TGCGCCAGCAGCTCCGGCAGCTCCTACGAGCAGTACTTC.

The chain employs TRBV11-3 and TRBJ2-1; perhaps TRBD2 as D (6 bases). The germline V gene encodes CDR1 SGHNT and CDR2 YENEEA. CDR3 size: 19 residues. The V gene lost 2 bases and the J gene lost 0 bases, with 20 bases spanning the gap. CDR3 sequence: CASSLYSGSGASSYNEQFF. The CDR3 coding sequence is TGTGCCAGCAGCTTATATAGCGGCTCGGGTGCTAGCTCCTACAATGAGCAGTTCTTC. Full variable domain (rest looked up from reference TRBV11-3 and TRBJ2-1): EAGVVQSPRYKIIEKKQPVAFWCNPISGHNTLYWYLQNLGQGPELLIRYENEEAVDDSQLPKDRFSAERLKGVDSTLKIQPAELGDSAVYLCASSLYSGSGASSYNEQFFGPGTRLTVL.

This clone came up once. The chain links TRBV11-3 to TRBJ2-7; D ambiguous. Germline V gene data show CDR1 as SGHNT and CDR2 as YENEEA. Trimming took off 5 bases at V and 3 bases at J, with 11 bases between the two ends. The CDR3 sequence is 13 residues long. CDR3 sequence (DNA): TGTGCCAGCAGCCTCAGCCCCGGCTACGAGCAGTACTTC. Translating it yields CASSLSPGYEQYF.

The V call is TRBV5-4, the J call TRBJ2-5; 8 bases are shared with TRBD1. From germline, CDR1 is SGHNT and CDR2 YYREEE (reference sequence). V lost 4 bases and J lost 2; bases outside the gene matches: 4. The CDR3 has 14 amino acids. CDR3 nucleotide sequence: TGTGCCAGCAGCCCGAACAGGGGGCAAGAGACCCAGTACTTC. This encodes CASSPNRGQETQYF.

By frequency in the sample, this clone is medium-sized (0.01 to 0.1%). V and J are TRBV11-2 and TRBJ2-3; D may be TRBD1 (6 bases). Trimming left V 0 bases short and J 4 bases short, with 11 bases between. Germline V gene data show CDR1 as SGHAT and CDR2 as FQNNGV. The CDR3 runs 15 residues. Written as DNA, the CDR3 is TGTGCCAGCAGCTTAGACAGGGGTCGCCCAGATACGCAGTATTTT. Translation: CASSLDRGRPDTQYF.

The table lists this clone with a few counts. The V gene is TRBV11-2, the J gene TRBJ1-6; the match to TRBD1 covers 7 bases. Germline CDR1 is SGHAT and CDR2 is FQNNGV. The CDR3 is made up of 15 amino acids. Losses at the gene ends were 4 bases for V and 6 bases for J; bases not matched to a gene: 6. CDR3 in amino acids: CASSWTGTANSPLHF. In DNA, the CDR3 is TGTGCCAGCAGCTGGACCGGGACAGCTAATTCACCCCTCCACTTT.